This TCR beta chain emerged from a study of T cell responses to AZD1222 COVID-19 vaccine. Regarding the study as a whole: Researchers took repertoire samples only after the peak T cell response had come.

Worth noting for this clone: Its target is not known.

Using immunoSEQ multiplex PCR, the repertoire was profiled, and TCRdb retains in-frame clones only, with some absent. This table has some 100,000 clones, around 87% appearing once. Trimming took 6 bases from V and 6 from J; bases not matched to a gene: 13. CDR3 length: 17 amino acids. In germline, CDR1 is KGHSH, CDR2 LQKENI. The chain links TRBV18 to TRBJ2-2; TRBD1 matches 10 bases. The TCR sequence derives from an adult who received the AZD1222 COVID-19 vaccine. The sample consisted of peripheral blood, taken 28 days after the second AZD1222 dose. CDR3 DNA: TGTGCCAGCTCTTTCACCCAGGGACAGGGGAGCGCCGGGGAGCTGTTTTTT. It translates to CASSFTQGQGSAGELFF. The whole variable domain, filled in from reference TRBV18 and TRBJ2-2, reads NAGVMQNPRHLVRRRGQEARLRCSPMKGHSHVYWYRQLPEEGLKFMVYLQKENIIDESGMPKERFSAEFPKEGPSILRIQQVVRGDSAAYFCASSFTQGQGSAGELFFGEGSRLTVL.